This TCR beta chain appears in the sequencing data of a study of shared clonotypes between healthy human individuals. This CDR3 is 15 amino acids long. The germline V gene encodes CDR1 SEHNR and CDR2 FQNEAQ (reference sequence). V lost 10 bases and J 4 bases, leaving 19 bases between the germline ends. The protocol was immunoSEQ multiplex PCR, while the TCRdb copy is restricted to in-frame clones and leaves out a portion. The sample shows approximately 480,000 clones, approximately 79% of them seen only once. This sequence joins TRBV7-9 and TRBJ2-2, with D possibly TRBD2 on 7 matching bases. The sequence was collected from a middle-aged woman in good health. Some clones in this sample may be carry-over from other donors' samples. The sample consisted of PBMCs. The CDR3 sequence: CATTPHREGTGELFF. DNA of the CDR3: TGTGCCACAACCCCCCACAGGGAGGGCACCGGGGAGCTGTTTTTT.